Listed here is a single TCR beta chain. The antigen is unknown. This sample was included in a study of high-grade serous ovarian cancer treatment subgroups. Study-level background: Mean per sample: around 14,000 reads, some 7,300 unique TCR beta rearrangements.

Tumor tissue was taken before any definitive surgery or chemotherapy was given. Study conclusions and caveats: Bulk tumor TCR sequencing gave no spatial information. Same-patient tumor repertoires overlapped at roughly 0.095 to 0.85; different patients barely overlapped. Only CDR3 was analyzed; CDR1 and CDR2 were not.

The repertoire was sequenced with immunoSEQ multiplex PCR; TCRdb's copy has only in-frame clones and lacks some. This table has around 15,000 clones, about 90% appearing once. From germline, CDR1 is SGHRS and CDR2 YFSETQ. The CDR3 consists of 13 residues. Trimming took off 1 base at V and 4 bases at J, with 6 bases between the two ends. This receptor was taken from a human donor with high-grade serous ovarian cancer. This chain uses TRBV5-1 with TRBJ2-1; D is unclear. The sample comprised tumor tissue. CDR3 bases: TGCGCCAGCAGCTTGAATGGGTACAATGAGCAGTTCTTC. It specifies CASSLNGYNEQFF.